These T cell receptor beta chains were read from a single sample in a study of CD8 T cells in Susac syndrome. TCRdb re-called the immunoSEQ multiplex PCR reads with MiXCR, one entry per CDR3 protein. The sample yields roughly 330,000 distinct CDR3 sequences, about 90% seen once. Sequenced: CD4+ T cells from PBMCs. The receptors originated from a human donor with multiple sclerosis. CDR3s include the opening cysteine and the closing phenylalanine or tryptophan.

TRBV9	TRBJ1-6	CASSVNWRNNSPLHF
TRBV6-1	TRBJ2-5	CASSWTIQETQYF
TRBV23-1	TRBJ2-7	CASTRAPGQGIPNEQYF
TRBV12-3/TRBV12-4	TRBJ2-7	CASSTGQGYEQYF
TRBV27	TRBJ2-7	CASSLKGQGTSYEQYF
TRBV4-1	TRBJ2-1	CASSQPAPNEQFF
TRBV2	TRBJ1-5	CASMGTVNQPQHF
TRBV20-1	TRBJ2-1	CSARPPGSRVYEQFF
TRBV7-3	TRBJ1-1	CASSQETGTGISEAFF
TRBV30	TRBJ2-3	CAWSEGLSTDTQYF
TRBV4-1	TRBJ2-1	CASSQDHPTGAYNEQFF
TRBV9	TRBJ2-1	CASSVGGYSSANEQFF
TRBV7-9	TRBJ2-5	CASSLAQQETQYF
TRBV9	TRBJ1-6	CASSVAVAAPLHF
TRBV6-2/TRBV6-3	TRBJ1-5	CASRNRGHQPQHF
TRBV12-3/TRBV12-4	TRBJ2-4	CASSLLGGFPNIQYF
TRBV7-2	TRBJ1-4	CASSLSGLTNEKLFF
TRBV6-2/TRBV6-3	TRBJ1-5	CASSYPRQIFSNQPQHF
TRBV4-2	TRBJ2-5	CASSQHEVGETQYF
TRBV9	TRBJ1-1	CASSVDVENTEAFF
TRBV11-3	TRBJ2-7	CASSLGTGSFYEQYF
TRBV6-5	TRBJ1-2	CASSYTAGGYTF
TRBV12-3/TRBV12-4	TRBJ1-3	CASSWGGSSGNTIYF
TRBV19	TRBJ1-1	CASRGTDEAFF
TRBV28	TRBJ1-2	CASSSFHGQGGYGYTF
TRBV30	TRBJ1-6	CAWSPGPRTSYNSPLHF
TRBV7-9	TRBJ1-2	CASSLTGHDNTKGGWTF
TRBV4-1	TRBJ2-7	CASSLTWGSPGLAGSSYEQYF